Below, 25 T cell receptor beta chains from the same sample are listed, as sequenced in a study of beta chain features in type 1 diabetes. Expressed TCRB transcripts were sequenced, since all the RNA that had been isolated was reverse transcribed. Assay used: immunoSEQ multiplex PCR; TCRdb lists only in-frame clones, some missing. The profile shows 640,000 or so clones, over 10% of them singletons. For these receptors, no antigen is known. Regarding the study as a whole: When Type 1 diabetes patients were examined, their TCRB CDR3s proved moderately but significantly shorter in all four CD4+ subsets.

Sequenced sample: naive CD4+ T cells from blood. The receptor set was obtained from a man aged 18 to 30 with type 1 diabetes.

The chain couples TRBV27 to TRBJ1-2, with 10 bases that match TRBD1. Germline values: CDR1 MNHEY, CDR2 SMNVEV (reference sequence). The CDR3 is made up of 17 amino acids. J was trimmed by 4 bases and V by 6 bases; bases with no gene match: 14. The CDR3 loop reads CASSRIRSGTGVYGYTF. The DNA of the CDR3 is TGTGCCAGCAGCCGAATTCGATCCGGGACAGGGGTCTATGGCTACACCTTC.

CDR3 protein: CAISEREPSTDTQYF. The CDR3 DNA follows: TGTGCCATCAGTGAGCGGGAGCCTAGCACAGATACGCAGTATTTT. This chain connects TRBV10-3 to TRBJ2-3; a weak D match, TRBD2 (6 bases). Per the germline V gene, CDR1 is ENHRY and CDR2 is SYGVKD. The CDR3 sequence is 15 residues long. Trimming cost V 2 bases and J 0 bases, with 9 bases left between them.

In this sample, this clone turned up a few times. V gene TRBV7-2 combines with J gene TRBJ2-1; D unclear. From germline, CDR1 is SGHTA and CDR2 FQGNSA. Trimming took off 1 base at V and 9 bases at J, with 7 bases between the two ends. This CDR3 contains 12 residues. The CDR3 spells CASSLDLGEQFF. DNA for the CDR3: TGTGCCAGCAGCTTAGATTTGGGTGAGCAGTTCTTC.

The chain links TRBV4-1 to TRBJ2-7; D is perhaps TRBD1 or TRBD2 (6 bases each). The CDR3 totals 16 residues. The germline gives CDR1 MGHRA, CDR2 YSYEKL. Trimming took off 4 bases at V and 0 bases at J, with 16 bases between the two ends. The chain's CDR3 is CASSPLGGLSSYEQYF. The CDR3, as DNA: TGCGCCAGCAGCCCCCTAGGGGGACTCAGCTCCTACGAGCAGTACTTC.

CDR3 region: CSVAGDTGSYTF. As DNA, the CDR3 is TGCAGCGTGGCCGGGGACACTGGTAGCTACACCTTC. The chain combines TRBV29-1 with TRBJ1-2; D may be TRBD1 (6 bases). V dropped 6 bases and J dropped 9 bases, with 17 bases sitting between them. This CDR3 contains 12 residues. CDR1 and CDR2 (germline): SQVTM, ANQGSEA.

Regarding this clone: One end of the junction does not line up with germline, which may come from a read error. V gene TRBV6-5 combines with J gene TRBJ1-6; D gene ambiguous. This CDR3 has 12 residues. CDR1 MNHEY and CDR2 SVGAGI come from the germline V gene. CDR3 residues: CAISGGSEPLHF. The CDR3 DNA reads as TGTGCCATCAGTGGTGGAAGCGAACCCCTCCACTTT.

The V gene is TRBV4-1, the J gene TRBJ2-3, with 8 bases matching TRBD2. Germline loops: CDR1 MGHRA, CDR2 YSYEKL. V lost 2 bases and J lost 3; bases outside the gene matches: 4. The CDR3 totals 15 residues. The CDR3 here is CASSQLGLATDTQYF. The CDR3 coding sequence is TGCGCCAGCAGCCAACTCGGACTAGCAACAGATACGCAGTATTTT.

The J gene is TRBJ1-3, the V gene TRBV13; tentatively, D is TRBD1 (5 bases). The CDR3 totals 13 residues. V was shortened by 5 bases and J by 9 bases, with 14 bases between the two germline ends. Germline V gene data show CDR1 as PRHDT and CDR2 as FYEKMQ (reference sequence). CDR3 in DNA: TGTGCCAGCAGCCCCTCCTCCGGGGGCACCATATATTTT. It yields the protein CASSPSSGGTIYF.

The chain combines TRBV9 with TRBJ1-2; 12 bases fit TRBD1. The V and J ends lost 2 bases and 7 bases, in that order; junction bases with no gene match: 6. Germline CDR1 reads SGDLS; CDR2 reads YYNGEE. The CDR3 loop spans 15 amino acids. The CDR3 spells CASSVGTGGQGGYTF. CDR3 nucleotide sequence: TGTGCCAGCAGCGTCGGGACAGGGGGCCAAGGTGGCTACACCTTC.

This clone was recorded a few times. The CDR3 DNA reads as TGCGCCAGCAGCCAATGGGACTCCGGGACAGGGGGCTCTGGGGCCAACGTCCTGACTTTC. Translation gives CASSQWDSGTGGSGANVLTF. The chain recombines TRBV4-1 with TRBJ2-6, with 11 positions matching TRBD1. The CDR3 consists of 20 residues. The J segment lost 0 bases and the V segment lost 2 bases, leaving 9 bases of the junction unmatched. Per germline, CDR1 MGHRA and CDR2 YSYEKL.

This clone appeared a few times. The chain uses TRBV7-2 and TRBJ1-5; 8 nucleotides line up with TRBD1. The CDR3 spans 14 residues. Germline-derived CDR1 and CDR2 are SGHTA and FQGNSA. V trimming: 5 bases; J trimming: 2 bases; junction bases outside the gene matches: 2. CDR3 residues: CASSQTGGNQPQHF. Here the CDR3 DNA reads TGTGCCAGCAGCCAGACAGGGGGCAATCAGCCCCAGCATTTT.

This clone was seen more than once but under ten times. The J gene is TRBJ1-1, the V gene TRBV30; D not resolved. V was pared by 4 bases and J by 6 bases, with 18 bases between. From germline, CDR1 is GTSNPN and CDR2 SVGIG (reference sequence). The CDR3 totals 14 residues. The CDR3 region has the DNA TGTGCCTGGAATAGACTGACTGACGGGGCTGAAGCTTTCTTT. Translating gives CAWNRLTDGAEAFF.

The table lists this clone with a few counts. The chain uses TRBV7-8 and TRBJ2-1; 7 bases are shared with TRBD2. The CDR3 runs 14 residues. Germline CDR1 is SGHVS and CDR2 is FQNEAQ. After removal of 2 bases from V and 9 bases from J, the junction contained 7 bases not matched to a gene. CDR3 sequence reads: CASSLRQRGVEQFF. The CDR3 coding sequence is TGTGCCAGCAGCTTACGGCAGCGGGGAGTTGAGCAGTTCTTC.

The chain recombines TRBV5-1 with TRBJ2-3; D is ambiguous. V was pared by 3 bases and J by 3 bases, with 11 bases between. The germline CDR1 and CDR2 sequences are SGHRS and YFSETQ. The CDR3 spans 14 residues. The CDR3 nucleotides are TGCGCCAGCAGCTCCGGTAGAGTTACAGATACGCAGTATTTT. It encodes CASSSGRVTDTQYF.

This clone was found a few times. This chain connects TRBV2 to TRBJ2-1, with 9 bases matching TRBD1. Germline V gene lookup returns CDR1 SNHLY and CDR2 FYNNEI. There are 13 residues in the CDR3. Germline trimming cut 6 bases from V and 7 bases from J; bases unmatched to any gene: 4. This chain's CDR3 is CASRGTGRNEQFF. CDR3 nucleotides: TGTGCCAGCAGGGGGACAGGGAGGAATGAGCAGTTCTTC.

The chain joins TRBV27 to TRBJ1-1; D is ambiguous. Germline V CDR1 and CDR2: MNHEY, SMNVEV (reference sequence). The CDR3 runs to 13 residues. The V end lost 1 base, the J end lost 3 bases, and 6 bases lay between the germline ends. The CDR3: CASSLLSYTEAFF. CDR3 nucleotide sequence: TGTGCCAGCAGTTTATTATCATACACTGAAGCTTTCTTT.

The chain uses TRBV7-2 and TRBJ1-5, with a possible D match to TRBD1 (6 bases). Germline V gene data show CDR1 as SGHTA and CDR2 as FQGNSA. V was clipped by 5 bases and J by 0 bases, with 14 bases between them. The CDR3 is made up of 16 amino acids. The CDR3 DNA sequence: TGTGCCAGCAGCACCACAACAGGGTTTAGCAATCAGCCCCAGCATTTT. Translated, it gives CASSTTTGFSNQPQHF.

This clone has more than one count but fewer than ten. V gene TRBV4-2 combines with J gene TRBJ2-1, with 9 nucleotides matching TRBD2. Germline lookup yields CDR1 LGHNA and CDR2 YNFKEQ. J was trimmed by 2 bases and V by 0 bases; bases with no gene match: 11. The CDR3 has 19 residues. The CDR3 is CASSQDGVAGVSAYNEQFF. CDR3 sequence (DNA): TGTGCCAGCAGCCAAGATGGGGTAGCGGGGGTTTCCGCCTACAATGAGCAGTTCTTC.

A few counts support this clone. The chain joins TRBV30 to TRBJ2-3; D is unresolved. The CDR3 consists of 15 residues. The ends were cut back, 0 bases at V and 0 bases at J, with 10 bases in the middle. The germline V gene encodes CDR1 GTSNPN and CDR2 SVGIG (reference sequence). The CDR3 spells CAWSVRYPSTDTQYF. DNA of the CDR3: TGTGCCTGGAGTGTACGCTATCCTAGCACAGATACGCAGTATTTT.

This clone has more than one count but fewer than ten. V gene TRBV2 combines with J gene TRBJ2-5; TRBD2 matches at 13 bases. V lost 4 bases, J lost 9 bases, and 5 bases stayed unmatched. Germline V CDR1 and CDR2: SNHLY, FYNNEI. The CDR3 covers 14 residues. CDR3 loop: CASSGGTSGEAQYF. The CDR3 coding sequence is TGTGCCAGCAGTGGAGGGACTAGCGGGGAGGCCCAGTACTTC.

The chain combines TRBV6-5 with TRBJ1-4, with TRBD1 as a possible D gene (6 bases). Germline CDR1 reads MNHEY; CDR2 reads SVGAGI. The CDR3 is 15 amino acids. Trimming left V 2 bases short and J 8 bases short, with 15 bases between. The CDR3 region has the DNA TGTGCCAGCAGTTACCTTTCGGGGGCCGGAGAAAAACTGTTTTTT. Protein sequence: CASSYLSGAGEKLFF.

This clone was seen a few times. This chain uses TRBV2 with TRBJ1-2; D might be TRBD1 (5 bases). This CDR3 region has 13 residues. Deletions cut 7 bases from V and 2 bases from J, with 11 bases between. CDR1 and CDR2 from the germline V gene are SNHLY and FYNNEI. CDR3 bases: TGTGCCAGCACGTGGGACGAAAACTATGGCTACACCTTC. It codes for CASTWDENYGYTF.

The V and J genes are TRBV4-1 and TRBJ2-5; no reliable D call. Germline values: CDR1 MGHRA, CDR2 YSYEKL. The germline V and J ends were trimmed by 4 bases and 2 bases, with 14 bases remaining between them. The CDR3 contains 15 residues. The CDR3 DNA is TGCGCCAGCAGCCTTGGACCGACCCTACAAGAGACCCAGTACTTC. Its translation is CASSLGPTLQETQYF.

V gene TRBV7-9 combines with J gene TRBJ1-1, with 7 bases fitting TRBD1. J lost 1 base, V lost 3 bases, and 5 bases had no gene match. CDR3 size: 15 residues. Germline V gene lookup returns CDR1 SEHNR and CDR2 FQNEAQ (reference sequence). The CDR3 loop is CASSFRGAENTEAFF. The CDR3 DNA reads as TGTGCCAGCAGCTTCAGGGGGGCTGAGAACACTGAAGCTTTCTTT.

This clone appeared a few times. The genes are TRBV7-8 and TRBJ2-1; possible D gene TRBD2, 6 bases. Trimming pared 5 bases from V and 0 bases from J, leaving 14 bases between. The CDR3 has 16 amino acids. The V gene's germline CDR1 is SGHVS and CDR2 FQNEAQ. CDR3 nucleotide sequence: TGTGCCAGCAGCCGAACTAGCATGAGCTCCTACAATGAGCAGTTCTTC. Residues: CASSRTSMSSYNEQFF.